These T cell receptor beta chains were read from a single sample in a study of beta chain features in type 1 diabetes. The table came from immunoSEQ multiplex PCR; TCRdb's copy has only in-frame clones and leaves some out. The table includes about 150,000 clones, around 10% detected once. The specimen was central memory CD4+ T cells from blood. All receptors derive from a man aged 25-40 years with type 1 diabetes. Both conserved end residues are part of each CDR3. A D gene is named only where the DNA matches it firmly. A row's size may be missing; if present it is once, few, many or a size class.

j_call: TRBJ2-1; d_call: TRBD2; clone_size: few; v_call: TRBV5-1; cdr3_nt: TGCGCCAGCAAGTCTAGCGGGAGGGCGGTGGGCAATGAGCAGTTCTTC; cdr3_aa: CASKSSGRAVGNEQFF
j_call: TRBJ1-3; d_call: TRBD1; clone_size: .; v_call: TRBV27; cdr3_nt: TGTGCCAGCAGTCCCCTAGGGGGACAGTCTGGAAACACCATATATTTT; cdr3_aa: CASSPLGGQSGNTIYF
j_call: TRBJ2-1; d_call: TRBD2; clone_size: .; v_call: TRBV29-1; cdr3_nt: TGCAGCGTGAAATGGGCTAGCGGGACCTACAATGAGCAGTTCTTC; cdr3_aa: CSVKWASGTYNEQFF
j_call: TRBJ2-1; d_call: TRBD2; clone_size: few; v_call: TRBV28; cdr3_nt: TGTGCCAGCAGTTTATCGGGCGGGAGAGGCAATGAGCAGTTCTTC; cdr3_aa: CASSLSGGRGNEQFF
j_call: TRBJ2-3; d_call: TRBD2; clone_size: .; v_call: TRBV5-1; cdr3_nt: TGCGCCAGCAGAACCGGGACTAGTACAGATACGCAGTATTTT; cdr3_aa: CASRTGTSTDTQYF
j_call: TRBJ2-5; d_call: .; clone_size: .; v_call: TRBV7-9; cdr3_nt: TGTGCCATAACTGCTATCGAGAACCAAGAGACCCAGTACTTC; cdr3_aa: CAITAIENQETQYF
j_call: TRBJ2-2; d_call: TRBD2; clone_size: .; v_call: TRBV7-8; cdr3_nt: TGTGCCAGCAGCACCCGGACTAGCGGGAGGCCCAACACCGGGGAGCTGTTTTTT; cdr3_aa: CASSTRTSGRPNTGELFF
j_call: TRBJ1-2; d_call: TRBD1; clone_size: .; v_call: TRBV18; cdr3_nt: TGTGCCAGCTCACCTTTATCGAACAGGGGGCGTGACGGCTACACCTTC; cdr3_aa: CASSPLSNRGRDGYTF
j_call: TRBJ2-7; d_call: TRBD2; clone_size: .; v_call: TRBV4-2; cdr3_nt: TGTGCCAGCAGCCAAGAGAGCGGGAGCATGCGCGAGCAGTACTTC; cdr3_aa: CASSQESGSMREQYF
j_call: TRBJ2-1; d_call: .; clone_size: .; v_call: TRBV5-1; cdr3_nt: TGCGCCAGCAGCTTGGCAGGACAGACAGACAATGAGCAGTTCTTC; cdr3_aa: CASSLAGQTDNEQFF
j_call: TRBJ2-7; d_call: TRBD1; clone_size: .; v_call: TRBV5-1; cdr3_nt: TGCGCCAGCAGCATCGGGACAGGGGCAGAGCAGTACTTC; cdr3_aa: CASSIGTGAEQYF
j_call: TRBJ1-5; d_call: .; clone_size: .; v_call: TRBV2; cdr3_nt: TGTGCCAGCAGTTATACTAGGGGCAATCAGCCCCAGCATTTT; cdr3_aa: CASSYTRGNQPQHF
j_call: TRBJ1-1; d_call: TRBD1; clone_size: few; v_call: TRBV5-4; cdr3_nt: TGTGCCAGCAGCAGGGGACAGGGGGCGGCTGAAGCTTTCTTT; cdr3_aa: CASSRGQGAAEAFF
j_call: TRBJ1-4; d_call: TRBD1; clone_size: few; v_call: TRBV7-9; cdr3_nt: TGTGCCAGCAGCCTAGGGGACAGGGATAATGAAAAACTGTTTTTT; cdr3_aa: CASSLGDRDNEKLFF
j_call: TRBJ1-5; d_call: TRBD1; clone_size: .; v_call: TRBV28; cdr3_nt: TGTGCCAGCAATGGGGGACAGGGAGGCAATCAGCCCCAGCATTTT; cdr3_aa: CASNGGQGGNQPQHF
j_call: TRBJ1-5; d_call: .; clone_size: few; v_call: TRBV4-2; cdr3_nt: TGTGCCAGCAGCCAAGCCCAGGGCGACAATCAGCCCCAGCATTTT; cdr3_aa: CASSQAQGDNQPQHF
j_call: TRBJ2-7; d_call: TRBD2; clone_size: few; v_call: TRBV7-6; cdr3_nt: TGTGCCAGCAACAACGGGGGGAACTCCTACGAGCAGTACTTC; cdr3_aa: CASNNGGNSYEQYF
j_call: TRBJ2-6; d_call: .; clone_size: few; v_call: TRBV19; cdr3_nt: TGTGCCAGTTCCCGGGTGATAGGTGACTCTGGGGCCAACGTCCTGACTTTC; cdr3_aa: CASSRVIGDSGANVLTF
j_call: TRBJ2-3; d_call: .; clone_size: few; v_call: TRBV5-4; cdr3_nt: TGTGCCAGCAGCGTGTGGCAGGTCACAGATACGCAGTATTTT; cdr3_aa: CASSVWQVTDTQYF
j_call: TRBJ1-1; d_call: TRBD1; clone_size: few; v_call: TRBV7-3; cdr3_nt: TGTGCCAGCAGCTCAGGGGGCACTGAAGCTTTCTTT; cdr3_aa: CASSSGGTEAFF
j_call: TRBJ2-1; d_call: .; clone_size: .; v_call: TRBV7-9; cdr3_nt: TGTGCCAGCAGCACAAACAATGAGCAGTTCTTC; cdr3_aa: CASSTNNEQFF
j_call: TRBJ2-5; d_call: TRBD2; clone_size: few; v_call: TRBV7-2; cdr3_nt: TGTGCCAGCAGCTTAACTTTGACTAGCGGGGAGACCCAGTACTTC; cdr3_aa: CASSLTLTSGETQYF
j_call: TRBJ2-5; d_call: .; clone_size: .; v_call: TRBV7-2; cdr3_nt: TGTGCCAGCAGCTCTATGAAACAAGAGACCCAGTACTTC; cdr3_aa: CASSSMKQETQYF
j_call: TRBJ2-3; d_call: .; clone_size: few; v_call: TRBV28; cdr3_nt: TGTGCCAGCAGTCTCCCCCTTAGCACAGATACGCAGTATTTT; cdr3_aa: CASSLPLSTDTQYF
j_call: TRBJ2-3; d_call: .; clone_size: .; v_call: TRBV29-1; cdr3_nt: TGCAGCGTTGCCTTAAAAGATACGCAGTATTTT; cdr3_aa: CSVALKDTQYF
j_call: TRBJ2-6; d_call: .; clone_size: few; v_call: TRBV28; cdr3_nt: TGTGCCAGCTGGGAGATGGGCTCCGGGGCCAACGTCCTGACTTTC; cdr3_aa: CASWEMGSGANVLTF
j_call: TRBJ2-1; d_call: TRBD2; clone_size: .; v_call: TRBV15; cdr3_nt: TGTGCCACCAGCAGGTCCGGGACTAGCGGTTTGAGTGAGCAGTTCTTC; cdr3_aa: CATSRSGTSGLSEQFF
j_call: TRBJ1-2; d_call: .; clone_size: .; v_call: TRBV10-3; cdr3_nt: TGTGCCATCAGTGAAAGGCCCGGGGAAGATAACTATGGCTACACCTTC; cdr3_aa: CAISERPGEDNYGYTF
j_call: TRBJ1-2; d_call: TRBD1; clone_size: .; v_call: TRBV6-6; cdr3_nt: TGTGCCAGCAGTCCCCGGGACAGGGATGGCTACACCTTC; cdr3_aa: CASSPRDRDGYTF
j_call: TRBJ2-1; d_call: .; clone_size: few; v_call: TRBV11-3; cdr3_nt: TGTGCCAGCAGCTTAGGAGAAGACAATGAGCAGTTCTTC; cdr3_aa: CASSLGEDNEQFF
j_call: TRBJ2-3; d_call: .; clone_size: few; v_call: TRBV7-9; cdr3_nt: TGTGCCAGCAGCCATCTCCGGGACACAACCACAGATACGCAGTATTTT; cdr3_aa: CASSHLRDTTTDTQYF
j_call: TRBJ2-7; d_call: .; clone_size: .; v_call: TRBV9; cdr3_nt: TGTGCCAGCAGCGTATCAACAGACGGATACGAGCAGTACTTC; cdr3_aa: CASSVSTDGYEQYF
j_call: TRBJ1-1; d_call: .; clone_size: .; v_call: TRBV28; cdr3_nt: TGTGCCAGCAGTTTATCCCCAGGGTTCGGGTTGAACACTGAAGCTTTCTTT; cdr3_aa: CASSLSPGFGLNTEAFF
j_call: TRBJ2-5; d_call: TRBD2; clone_size: .; v_call: TRBV9; cdr3_nt: TGTGCCAGCAGTGCGGGACTAGCGGGAGAGACCCAGTACTTC; cdr3_aa: CASSAGLAGETQYF
j_call: TRBJ2-7; d_call: TRBD2; clone_size: .; v_call: TRBV2; cdr3_nt: TGTGCCAGCCGACTAGCGGGAAGCACCTACGAGCAGTACTTC; cdr3_aa: CASRLAGSTYEQYF
j_call: TRBJ2-7; d_call: .; clone_size: few; v_call: TRBV18; cdr3_nt: TGTGCCAGCTCAAGTGAGTACGAGCAGTACTTC; cdr3_aa: CASSSEYEQYF
j_call: TRBJ2-2; d_call: .; clone_size: .; v_call: TRBV29-1; cdr3_nt: TGCAGCGTCGCCGGGACACAGCACACCGGGGAGCTGTTTTTT; cdr3_aa: CSVAGTQHTGELFF
j_call: TRBJ1-2; d_call: .; clone_size: few; v_call: TRBV7-2; cdr3_nt: TGTGCCAGCAGCTTAGAAAGACAAATCCTAGGCTACACCTTC; cdr3_aa: CASSLERQILGYTF
j_call: TRBJ2-1; d_call: TRBD2; clone_size: .; v_call: TRBV2; cdr3_nt: TGTGCCAGCAATCTACTAGCGGGAGGATCCAATGAGCAGTTCTTC; cdr3_aa: CASNLLAGGSNEQFF
j_call: TRBJ2-3; d_call: .; clone_size: .; v_call: TRBV7-2; cdr3_nt: TGTGCCAGCAGCTTAGGCGGCTGGTCAGATACGCAGTATTTT; cdr3_aa: CASSLGGWSDTQYF
j_call: TRBJ1-1; d_call: .; clone_size: .; v_call: TRBV29-1; cdr3_nt: TGCAGCGCCCACGTCCAGGGGCTGAACACTGAAGCTTTCTTT; cdr3_aa: CSAHVQGLNTEAFF
j_call: TRBJ1-1; d_call: TRBD1; clone_size: .; v_call: TRBV29-1; cdr3_nt: TGCAGCGTTGACAGACAGGGCCAGAGTACTGAAGCTTTCTTT; cdr3_aa: CSVDRQGQSTEAFF
j_call: TRBJ1-5; d_call: .; clone_size: .; v_call: TRBV19; cdr3_nt: TGTGCCAGTAGTATAGGCCGTCAACTGGGCTATAGCAATCAGCCCCAGCATTTT; cdr3_aa: CASSIGRQLGYSNQPQHF
j_call: TRBJ2-7; d_call: TRBD1; clone_size: few; v_call: TRBV27; cdr3_nt: TGTGCCAGCAGTTTATCCGGACAGGGTATTACCTACGAGCAGTACTTC; cdr3_aa: CASSLSGQGITYEQYF
j_call: TRBJ2-7; d_call: .; clone_size: .; v_call: TRBV21-1; cdr3_nt: TGTGCCAGCAGCAAACTATTATGCACCTTC; cdr3_aa: CASSKLLCTF
j_call: TRBJ2-1; d_call: .; clone_size: few; v_call: TRBV15; cdr3_nt: TGTGCCACCAGCAGAGACAGTGGTGAGCAGTTCTTC; cdr3_aa: CATSRDSGEQFF
j_call: TRBJ2-5; d_call: .; clone_size: .; v_call: TRBV6-1; cdr3_nt: TGTGCCAGCAGTGAACAGGGTGGGGAGACCCAGTACTTC; cdr3_aa: CASSEQGGETQYF
j_call: TRBJ1-2; d_call: TRBD1; clone_size: few; v_call: TRBV11-2; cdr3_nt: TGTGCCAGCAGCTTAGACCCGGGACAGCGGTCCTATGGCTACACCTTC; cdr3_aa: CASSLDPGQRSYGYTF
j_call: TRBJ2-3; d_call: .; clone_size: .; v_call: TRBV18; cdr3_nt: TGTGCCAGCTCACCAGAGTACCTTAGCACAGATACGCAGTATTTT; cdr3_aa: CASSPEYLSTDTQYF
j_call: TRBJ2-2; d_call: TRBD1; clone_size: .; v_call: TRBV7-3; cdr3_nt: TGTGCCAGCAGCCAGCACCGGGAACAGGGGGCCTTCGGGGAGCTGTTTTTT; cdr3_aa: CASSQHREQGAFGELFF
j_call: TRBJ1-4; d_call: TRBD1; clone_size: .; v_call: TRBV30; cdr3_nt: TGTGCCTGGAGGAGGGGGCGCGAAAAACTGTTTTTT; cdr3_aa: CAWRRGREKLFF